This passage covers 16 T cell receptor beta chains from one sample sequenced in a study of cytomegalovirus exposure and HLA in healthy donors. Both 60 Vbeta primers and 13 Jbeta primers went into the PCR. The assay was immunoSEQ multiplex PCR, and TCRdb's table has in-frame clones only and misses some. Of roughly 100,000 clones listed, 60% to 80% were seen once; the top ten hold roughly 8.6%. Sequenced: PBMCs. These receptors were collected from a woman in her thirties or forties in good health and CMV-seropositive.

The chain couples TRBV5-6 to TRBJ1-1; possibly TRBD1 for D (5 bases). Germline V lookup: CDR1 SGHDT, CDR2 YYEEEE. V gave up 0 bases and J gave up 2 bases, with 11 bases separating them. This CDR3 contains 15 residues. The CDR3 bases are TGTGCCAGCAGCTTGGTATCAGGGTACAACACTGAAGCTTTCTTT. Encoded protein: CASSLVSGYNTEAFF.

The chain recombines TRBV5-1 with TRBJ2-5; D is undetermined. The length of the CDR3 is 15 residues. Trimming removed 0 bases from V and 6 bases from J, with 15 bases in between. CDR1 and CDR2 from the germline V gene are SGHRS and YFSETQ. CDR3 amino acids: CASSLADGRSQTQYF. CDR3 DNA: TGCGCCAGCAGCTTGGCCGATGGCAGATCACAGACCCAGTACTTC.

This clone has a handful of counts. This chain uses TRBV28 with TRBJ1-4; D possibly corresponds to TRBD1 (6 bases). The CDR3 length is 16 residues. V lost 2 bases, J lost 6 bases, and 16 bases lay in between. The germline CDR1 and CDR2 sequences are MDHEN and SYDVKM. This CDR3 reads CASSLGGGGGYEKLFF. The CDR3 DNA reads as TGTGCCAGCAGTTTAGGAGGGGGGGGCGGTTATGAAAAACTGTTTTTT.

The rearrangement links TRBV6-6 to TRBJ1-4; TRBD1 matches 9 bases. There are 16 residues in the CDR3. CDR1 is MNHNY, CDR2 SVGAGI, per germline (reference sequence). The V and J ends lost 0 bases and 7 bases, in that order; junction bases with no gene match: 6. CDR3 DNA: TGTGCCAGCAGTTACTCGGCCGGGACAGGGCTTGAAAAACTGTTTTTT. Its translation is CASSYSAGTGLEKLFF.

The rearrangement joins TRBV4-3 to TRBJ1-1; 9 bases match TRBD1. V gave up 4 bases and J gave up 5 bases; unmatched junction bases: 8. Germline V gene sequence: CDR1 LGHNA, CDR2 YSLEER. The CDR3 is 15 residues long. The CDR3 sequence: CASSPEDDRGTEAFF. DNA for the CDR3: TGCGCCAGCAGCCCCGAGGACGACAGGGGGACTGAAGCTTTCTTT.

The chain joins TRBV10-2 to TRBJ2-3; no firm D call. Between the trimmed V and J ends, which lost 3 bases and 0 bases, there was a span of 10 bases. This CDR3 spans 15 amino acids. The germline gives CDR1 WSHSY, CDR2 SAAADI. The CDR3 nucleotides are TGCGCCAGCAGTGACACTACCACTAGCACAGATACGCAGTATTTT. As protein: CASSDTTTSTDTQYF.

The chain carries TRBV18 and TRBJ1-1; D not certain. This CDR3 contains 17 residues. The V gene's germline CDR1 is KGHSH and CDR2 LQKENI. V was clipped by 3 bases and J by 4 bases, with 21 bases between them. CDR3 region: CASSPYLEGYRGTEAFF. DNA for the CDR3: TGTGCCAGCTCACCCTATCTTGAGGGATACCGGGGCACTGAAGCTTTCTTT.

The chain recombines TRBV11-2 with TRBJ2-1, with TRBD1 identical over 7 bases. CDR3 size: 18 residues. Germline CDR1 and CDR2: SGHAT and FQNNGV. J gave up 4 bases and V 5 bases, and 17 bases lay outside the gene matches. CDR3 sequence: CASSTLTGWPPSYNEQFF. The CDR3 nucleotides are TGTGCCAGCAGCACCTTGACAGGGTGGCCTCCTTCGTACAATGAGCAGTTCTTC.

The rearrangement links TRBV9 to TRBJ2-1; TRBD2 agrees at 9 bases. Looked up from germline, CDR1 is SGDLS and CDR2 is YYNGEE. V lost 1 base, J lost 4 bases, and 6 bases stayed unmatched. The CDR3 totals 16 residues. CDR3 sequence reads: CASSVRGGATYNEQFF. CDR3 sequence (DNA): TGTGCCAGCAGCGTACGCGGGGGGGCCACTTACAATGAGCAGTTCTTC.

The chain has TRBV28 and TRBJ1-1; 8 bases fit TRBD1. The CDR3 runs 15 residues. Trimming at V came to 2 bases and at J to 3 bases, leaving 5 bases not matched to a gene. In germline, CDR1 is MDHEN, CDR2 SYDVKM. This CDR3 is CASSLQLDRDTEAFF. The CDR3 nucleotides read TGTGCCAGCAGTTTACAACTGGACAGGGACACTGAAGCTTTCTTT.

This chain uses TRBV11-2 with TRBJ1-5; a possible D gene is TRBD1 (5 bases). CDR1 is SGHAT, CDR2 FQNNGV, per germline. This CDR3 contains 14 residues. Trimming took off 6 bases at V and 7 bases at J, with 16 bases between the two ends. CDR3 in DNA: TGTGCCAGCAGTTTTTTCAGGGTTAGACAGCCCCAGCATTTT. Encoded protein: CASSFFRVRQPQHF.

The chain carries TRBV4-1 and TRBJ2-1; TRBD2 matches 12 bases. Germline V CDR1 and CDR2: MGHRA, YSYEKL. The ends lost 6 bases at V and 6 bases at J; junction bases unmatched: 6. CDR3 size: 15 residues. CDR3 in DNA: TGCGCCAGCAGTCGACTAGCGGGAGTGCGCAATGAGCAGTTCTTC. Its translation: CASSRLAGVRNEQFF.

This rearrangement joins TRBV29-1 to TRBJ1-1; no firm D call. Trimming left V 4 bases short and J 6 bases short, with 12 bases between. The CDR3 consists of 12 residues. Germline V gene data show CDR1 as SQVTM and CDR2 as ANQGSEA. As DNA, the CDR3 is TGCAGCGTTGTCGGAGTCCTCGCTGAAGCTTTCTTT. Its translation: CSVVGVLAEAFF.

The V gene is TRBV19, the J gene TRBJ1-1, with 7 bases aligning to TRBD1. Germline loops: CDR1 LNHDA, CDR2 SQIVND (reference sequence). The V segment lost 6 bases and the J segment 8 bases; nucleotides outside the gene matches: 9. CDR3 length equals 13 residues. This CDR3 reads CASRTGTAPEAFF. For the CDR3, the DNA is TGTGCCAGTAGAACCGGGACAGCTCCCGAAGCTTTCTTT.

The CDR3 DNA follows: TGCGCCAGCAGCCCTGGACAGGGGTTGAATGAGCAGTACTTC. Its protein is CASSPGQGLNEQYF. The rearrangement joins TRBV4-1 to TRBJ2-7, with 9 bases matching TRBD1. Losses at the gene ends were 4 bases for V and 7 bases for J; bases not matched to a gene: 8. The germline V gene has CDR1 MGHRA and CDR2 YSYEKL. This CDR3 comprises 14 residues.

The chain carries TRBV5-1 and TRBJ2-6; D ambiguous. This CDR3 comprises 15 residues. The germline V gene has CDR1 SGHRS and CDR2 YFSETQ. V lost 0 bases to trimming and J lost 0 bases, with 4 bases between them. The CDR3 DNA sequence: TGCGCCAGCAGCTTGGTAGTCTCTGGGGCCAACGTCCTGACTTTC. This sequence encodes CASSLVVSGANVLTF.